These T cell receptor beta chains were read from a single sample in a study of blood T cells in healthy people across ages. TCRdb ran MiXCR on the 5' RACE reads and lists one entry per CDR3 protein. The sample records about 1 million distinct CDR3 sequences, 20% to 25% being singletons. These same data were also listed under a study on T cells of mothers and their children.

The sequenced sample was blood. These receptors all stem from a girl aged 2 to 10 in good health. Both conserved end residues are part of each CDR3. The D gene is left open where the match is weak. Size values are once, few and many counts, or a class for expanded clones, and some rows have none.

j_call	d_call	v_call	clone_size	cdr3_aa	cdr3_nt
TRBJ2-7	TRBD1	TRBV7-8	few	CASSRSPGGYEQYF	TGTGCCAGCAGCCGTAGTCCAGGGGGCTACGAGCAGTACTTC
TRBJ1-5	NA	TRBV4-1	few	CASSQEMGQGQPQHF	TGCGCCAGCAGCCAAGAGATGGGGCAGGGTCAGCCCCAGCATTTT
TRBJ2-1	NA	TRBV20-1	NA	CSAVRVASYNEQFF	TGCAGTGCCGTACGAGTAGCCTCCTACAATGAGCAGTTCTTC
TRBJ1-4	TRBD1	TRBV12-3/TRBV12-4	NA	CASRPGTATNEKLFF	TGTGCCAGCAGGCCCGGGACAGCAACTAATGAAAAACTGTTTTTT
TRBJ2-2	NA	TRBV12-3/TRBV12-4	NA	CASSPGGGWSGELFF	TGTGCCAGCAGCCCTGGAGGGGGGTGGTCCGGGGAGCTGTTTTTT
TRBJ1-4	NA	TRBV29-1	few	CSVDVGQGPEKLFF	TGCAGCGTTGATGTGGGCCAGGGCCCGGAAAAACTGTTTTTT
TRBJ2-1	NA	TRBV3-1	few	CASSQVPINPYNEQFF	TGTGCCAGCAGCCAAGTCCCTATCAACCCATACAATGAGCAGTTCTTC
TRBJ2-5	TRBD2	TRBV3-1	few	CASSRGLAGGRETQYF	TGTGCCAGCAGCCGGGGACTAGCGGGAGGCCGTGAGACCCAGTACTTC
TRBJ1-6	NA	TRBV29-1	few	CSVDRRENF	TGCAGCGTTGACCGAAGGGAGAACTTT
TRBJ2-5	NA	TRBV5-1	NA	CASRSMETQYF	TGCGCCAGCAGGTCTATGGAGACCCAGTACTTC
TRBJ2-7	NA	TRBV29-1	few	CSAHVRDNRDYEQYF	TGCAGCGCCCATGTCCGGGACAATCGTGACTACGAGCAGTACTTC
TRBJ2-1	TRBD2	TRBV2	few	CASPNGGSGRDYNEQFF	TGTGCCAGCCCAAACGGGGGGAGCGGGAGAGACTACAATGAGCAGTTCTTC
TRBJ2-7	TRBD1	TRBV9	NA	CASSRPGQDNYEQYF	TGTGCCAGCAGCAGACCGGGACAGGACAACTACGAGCAGTACTTC
TRBJ2-2	TRBD1	TRBV6-4	NA	CASSDTPGQGAGELFF	TGTGCCAGCAGTGATACGCCAGGACAGGGGGCCGGGGAGCTGTTTTTT
TRBJ1-6	NA	TRBV5-4	NA	CASSLRQYNSPLHF	TGTGCCAGCAGCTTGAGGCAGTATAATTCACCCCTCCACTTT
TRBJ2-7	TRBD1	TRBV20-1	NA	CSVPTGQFDEQYF	TGCAGTGTGCCCACGGGACAGTTCGACGAGCAGTACTTC
TRBJ2-7	NA	TRBV4-2	NA	CASSHSGGSEQYF	TGTGCCAGCAGCCACTCCGGGGGCTCGGAGCAGTACTTC
TRBJ2-7	NA	TRBV14	once	CASSQELGLIYEQYF	TGTGCCAGCAGCCAAGAATTGGGCCTCATATACGAGCAGTACTTC
TRBJ2-7	NA	TRBV12-3/TRBV12-4	NA	CASSFVPEVPDEQYF	TGTGCCAGCAGTTTCGTCCCCGAGGTCCCAGACGAGCAGTACTTC
TRBJ2-3	NA	TRBV5-4	many	CASSFVSGDTQYF	TGTGCCAGCAGCTTCGTAAGCGGTGATACGCAGTATTTT